A selection of T cell receptor beta chains follows, all from one sample in a study of coeliac disease. Produced via immunoSEQ multiplex PCR; TCRdb's table is partial and in-frame only. The sample has under 1,300 clones, 50% to 70% seen once. Sequenced: intraepithelial lymphocytes from the gut. The origin of the receptors is a woman in her twenties or thirties without celiac disease. Each CDR3 is given without its conserved first and last residue. D genes are given only for firm matches. The size of a clone is reported for some rows only, either as once, few or many, or as a class for expanded clones.

d_call v_call clone_size cdr3_aa
. TRBV7-2 . ASSLDAVNTEAF
TRBD1 TRBV30 . AGPGQAGSYT
TRBD2 TRBV28 few ASSSWGSGGADTQY
. TRBV6-1 few ASSEALRRWGNTGELF
TRBD2 TRBV27 . ASRGLAGGPYEQY
. TRBV15 . ATSREFMRVGETQY
TRBD1 TRBV5-5 few ASSWGRGQGFLPLH
TRBD2 TRBV5-6 few ASSLGLAGAAGTGELF
. TRBV21-1 . ASSVRLATHARNTIY
. TRBV6-1 . ASSEDSGSFYGYT
. TRBV7-9 . ASSYSGGPGYT
TRBD1 TRBV5-8 medium-sized ASSLWTAGQGSDTQY
. TRBV5-6 . ASSPNAGISSYEQY
. TRBV27 . ASSTRSGVYKDTQY
. TRBV19 . ASSIWPGAFQETQY
. TRBV5-4 . ASSLDTLQETQY